The 25 T cell receptor beta chains below all came from one sample that was sequenced in a study of OX40 agonist ivuxolimab in advanced cancers. Receptors were amplified or captured by the immunoSEQ multiplex PCR assay. TCRdb obtained this table from immuneACCESS and retained in-frame rearrangements with V and J assigned. These tables miss some clones; where compared with another copy, unresolved V genes account for less than half of the shortfall, and the remainder is unexplained. Recorded for this sample are tens of thousands of clones; 85% to 90% of them occurred a single time. The top ten constitute about 6.5% of the sample. Material: CD4+ or CD8+ T cells sorted from blood, obtained in a trial of the OX40 agonist ivuxolimab. These receptors were obtained from an adult with an advanced solid tumor such as melanoma, head and neck, liver or kidney cancer.

This clone was observed once. The gene calls are TRBV27 and TRBJ1-2; 7 positions match TRBD1. The CDR3 has 17 residues. Trimming at V came to 5 bases and at J to 1 base, leaving 13 bases not matched to a gene. CDR1 and CDR2 from the germline V gene are MNHEY and SMNVEV (reference sequence). The CDR3 spells CASSPTSTGQLNYGYTF. CDR3 nucleotides: TGTGCCAGCAGTCCCACCAGCACGGGACAGCTTAACTATGGCTACACCTTC.

The gene calls are TRBV13 and TRBJ2-7, with a weak D call TRBD2 (6 bases). V was clipped by 1 base and J by 5 bases, with 15 bases between them. The CDR3 is 15 residues long. Germline assignment: CDR1 PRHDT and CDR2 FYEKMQ (reference sequence). DNA of the CDR3: TGTGCCAGCAGCTTAGAGGGCGGGACCCCTGACGAGCAGTACTTC. Translated, it gives CASSLEGGTPDEQYF.

The chain couples TRBV5-4 to TRBJ2-7; TRBD2 is a possible D gene (6 bases). CDR3 size: 13 residues. Germline CDR1 is SGHNT and CDR2 is YYREEE (reference sequence). Trimming cost V 0 bases and J 4 bases, with 8 bases left between them. The CDR3 nucleotides are TGTGCCAGCAGCTTGGGGGGGGAATACGAGCAGTACTTC. Translation: CASSLGGEYEQYF.

Here the CDR3 reads CASSSNTEAFF. The CDR3 DNA sequence: TGTGCCAGCAGCTCGAACACTGAAGCTTTCTTT. This chain connects TRBV11-2 to TRBJ1-1; D not resolved. The germline CDR1 and CDR2 sequences are SGHAT and FQNNGV. Trimming cost V 4 bases and J 1 base, with 1 base left between them. The CDR3 length is 11 residues. The full variable domain, completed using reference TRBV11-2 and TRBJ1-1, is EAGVAQSPRYKIIEKRQSVAFWCNPISGHATLYWYQQILGQGPKLLIQFQNNGVVDDSQLPKDRFSAERLKGVDSTLKIQPAKLEDSAVYLCASSSNTEAFFGQGTRLTVV.

The CDR3 DNA sequence: TGTGCCAGCAGCCCCCTGGGGGCCCGGGACCATAGCAATCAGCCCCAGCATTTT. Translation: CASSPLGARDHSNQPQHF. The genes are TRBV27 and TRBJ1-5; D may be TRBD1 (6 bases). Germline V gives CDR1 MNHEY, CDR2 SMNVEV (reference sequence). This CDR3 is built from 18 residues. V was cut by 6 bases and J by 0 bases, with 21 bases left in between.

The chain carries TRBV27 and TRBJ2-1; no clear D gene. CDR3 size: 15 residues. From germline, CDR1 is MNHEY and CDR2 SMNVEV (reference sequence). V was trimmed by 2 bases and J by 6 bases, leaving 14 bases between them. The CDR3 DNA reads TGTGCCAGCAGTTTAACAGCCCTGCACTTCAATGAGCAGTTCTTC. Its translation: CASSLTALHFNEQFF.

In DNA, the CDR3 is TGTTCAACCGGGACAGGGGCCTACGAGCAGTACTTC. Encoded protein: CSTGTGAYEQYF. The chain joins TRBV6-5 to TRBJ2-7; TRBD1 matches 10 bases. This CDR3 is built from 12 residues. CDR1 is MNHEY, CDR2 SVGAGI, per germline.

V gene TRBV30 combines with J gene TRBJ2-7; D assignment may be TRBD1 or TRBD2 (5 bases each). This CDR3 contains 14 residues. The V and J ends lost 0 bases and 2 bases respectively, with 11 bases between them. CDR1 is GTSNPN and CDR2 is SVGIG in the germline V gene (reference sequence). The CDR3 loop is CAWSVRGAAYEQYF. The CDR3 coding sequence is TGTGCCTGGAGTGTACGAGGGGCGGCCTACGAGCAGTACTTC.

The genes are TRBV27 and TRBJ1-1; D might be TRBD1 (5 bases). The CDR3 spans 13 residues. Germline CDR1 and CDR2: MNHEY and SMNVEV (reference sequence). V shed 4 bases and J shed 5 bases, with 11 bases lying between them. DNA of the CDR3: TGTGCCAGCAGTTGGGGGACTGGAACTGAAGCTTTCTTT. As protein: CASSWGTGTEAFF.

As DNA, the CDR3 is TGTGCCAGCAGTTCATCGATTTACAATGAGCAGTTCTTC. Its protein product is CASSSSIYNEQFF. The chain combines TRBV7-2 with TRBJ2-1; D ambiguous. Trimming took 6 bases from V and 4 from J, leaving 10 bases between them. Germline V lookup: CDR1 SGHTA, CDR2 FQGNSA. The CDR3 length is 13 residues.

This sequence joins TRBV6-5 and TRBJ1-4, with D tentatively TRBD1 (6 bases). The CDR3 loop spans 15 amino acids. Germline-derived CDR1 and CDR2 are MNHEY and SVGAGI. With 1 base removed from V and 7 bases from J, the gap between germline ends came to 13 bases. The CDR3 region is CASSYFQGSGEKLFF. The CDR3 bases are TGTGCCAGCAGTTACTTCCAGGGGTCAGGTGAAAAACTGTTTTTT.

The chain couples TRBV4-2 to TRBJ2-7; D unresolved. The CDR3 spans 15 residues. Germline V gene sequence: CDR1 LGHNA, CDR2 YNFKEQ. V was pared by 5 bases and J by 2 bases, with 16 bases between. CDR3 nucleotide sequence: TGTGCCAGCAGCGAAAGCTTGTACAGTACCTACGAGCAGTACTTC. Encoded protein: CASSESLYSTYEQYF.

The chain links TRBV6-5 to TRBJ2-4, with D hard to call. V lost 1 base to trimming and J lost 0 bases, with 7 bases between them. Germline V gene lookup returns CDR1 MNHEY and CDR2 SVGAGI. This CDR3 is 15 amino acids long. The chain's CDR3 is CASSYFILAKNIQYF. The CDR3 nucleotides read TGTGCCAGCAGTTACTTTATCCTAGCCAAAAACATTCAGTACTTC.

The chain carries TRBV7-3 and TRBJ2-6, with TRBD1 identical over 8 bases. Germline V gene lookup returns CDR1 SGHTA and CDR2 FQGTGA. The CDR3 sequence is 17 residues long. V trimming: 5 bases; J trimming: 2 bases; junction bases outside the gene matches: 8. Here the CDR3 reads CASSPTGTGPGANVLTF. In DNA form, the CDR3 reads TGTGCCAGCAGCCCTACCGGGACAGGTCCTGGGGCCAACGTCCTGACTTTC.

The genes are TRBV7-3 and TRBJ2-7; a possible D gene is TRBD1 (6 bases). CDR3 length: 15 amino acids. Trimming removed 0 bases at V and 6 bases at J, with 15 bases between. CDR1 SGHTA and CDR2 FQGTGA come from the germline V gene. CDR3 bases: TGTGCCAGCAGCTTAACGTTACAGGGCGTCTCCGAGCAGTACTTC. Translating it yields CASSLTLQGVSEQYF.

The chain recombines TRBV7-9 with TRBJ2-5; no reliable D call. This CDR3 has 15 amino acids. Trimming pared 5 bases from V and 2 bases from J, leaving 15 bases between. Germline CDR1 reads SEHNR; CDR2 reads FQNEAQ (reference sequence). As DNA, the CDR3 is TGTGCCAGCAGCCCCCCTGGGGAATCTCAAGAGACCCAGTACTTC. Amino acid sequence: CASSPPGESQETQYF.

This chain connects TRBV7-3 to TRBJ1-1; 8 positions agree with TRBD1. The V segment lost 0 bases and the J segment 0 bases; nucleotides outside the gene matches: 0. CDR3 size: 15 residues. The germline V gene encodes CDR1 SGHTA and CDR2 FQGTGA. The CDR3 DNA sequence: TGTGCCAGCAGCTTAACGACAGGGGTGAACACTGAAGCTTTCTTT. It is translated as CASSLTTGVNTEAFF.

This clone showed up just once. The chain employs TRBV4-1 and TRBJ2-1; 9 bases align to TRBD2. V shed 1 base and J 3 bases; nucleotides not matched to a gene: 10. The germline CDR1 and CDR2 sequences are MGHRA and YSYEKL. The CDR3 covers 18 residues. The CDR3: CASSQVILAGPIYNEQFF. The DNA of the CDR3 is TGCGCCAGCAGCCAAGTCATCCTAGCGGGGCCAATCTACAATGAGCAGTTCTTC.

The CDR3 sequence is CASSLRASGNEQYF. The CDR3, as DNA: TGTGCCAGCAGCTTGAGGGCTAGCGGTAACGAGCAGTACTTC. The rearrangement joins TRBV5-6 to TRBJ2-7; 7 positions match TRBD2. CDR1 SGHDT and CDR2 YYEEEE come from the germline V gene. V dropped 1 base and J dropped 5; count of bases not matched to a gene: 6. The CDR3 is made up of 14 amino acids.

The chain carries TRBV5-4 and TRBJ1-4; D uncertain. The V end was cut by 10 bases, the J end by 6 bases, with 13 bases between. CDR3 length: 12 amino acids. From germline, CDR1 is SGHNT and CDR2 YYREEE (reference sequence). The CDR3 here is CAFSLEDEKLFF. Here the CDR3 DNA reads TGTGCCTTTTCGCTTGAGGATGAAAAACTGTTTTTT.

This chain links TRBV19 with TRBJ1-2; D possibly corresponds to TRBD1 (5 bases). CDR3 length: 13 residues. V lost 5 bases, J lost 5 bases, and 12 bases lay in between. CDR1 is LNHDA, CDR2 SQIVND, per germline (reference sequence). CDR3 loop: CASSPGAEYGYTF. In nucleotides, the CDR3 is TGTGCCAGTAGTCCCGGGGCGGAGTATGGCTACACCTTC.

V usage is TRBV7-9 and J usage is TRBJ2-5; the D gene is possibly TRBD1 (6 bases). Deletions cut 5 bases from V and 4 bases from J, with 17 bases between. CDR3 length equals 15 residues. CDR1 and CDR2 (germline): SEHNR, FQNEAQ (reference sequence). The CDR3 DNA is TGTGCCAGCAGCCCTCCGCTGGGGGCGAGAGAGACCCAGTACTTC. Its translation is CASSPPLGARETQYF.

The gene calls are TRBV4-3 and TRBJ1-1; D gene uncertain. The CDR3 is 15 amino acids. The germline V gene encodes CDR1 LGHNA and CDR2 YSLEER. Trimming took 1 base from V and 0 from J, leaving 9 bases between them. The CDR3 DNA sequence: TGCGCCAGCAGCCAAGGACGGCAGATGAACACTGAAGCTTTCTTT. Encoded protein: CASSQGRQMNTEAFF.

The chain has TRBV5-6 and TRBJ2-2; 7 positions agree with TRBD1. Germline V gene data show CDR1 as SGHDT and CDR2 as YYEEEE. The CDR3 consists of 16 residues. The junction had 7 bases not matched to a gene; V was cut back by 0 bases and J by 5 bases. In DNA, the CDR3 is TGTGCCAGCAGCTTGGTAGACAGGGCACCGACCGGGGAGCTGTTTTTT. Encoded protein: CASSLVDRAPTGELFF.

The V call is TRBV12-5, the J call TRBJ1-1, with D perhaps TRBD1 (6 bases). The length of the CDR3 is 14 residues. V was shortened by 5 bases and J by 3 bases, with 13 bases between the two germline ends. The V gene's germline CDR1 is LGHNT and CDR2 FRNRAP. CDR3: CASGPWRGDTEAFF. The DNA for the CDR3 is TGTGCTAGTGGTCCCTGGAGGGGGGACACTGAAGCTTTCTTT.